The 4 T cell receptor beta chains below all came from one sample that was sequenced in a study of pediatric ulcerative colitis. Libraries were prepared by immunoSEQ multiplex PCR; TCRdb keeps only in-frame clonotypes and omits some of them. The sample lists around 65,000 clones; just over 75% were seen once. Sequencing was done on a sample of blood. Receptor source: a boy between 5 and 17 years old with moderate ulcerative colitis.

The chain has TRBV7-3 and TRBJ1-1; no reliable D call. Germline assignment: CDR1 SGHTA and CDR2 FQGTGA. The CDR3 covers 13 residues. The germline V and J ends were trimmed by 5 bases and 3 bases, with 10 bases remaining between them. The CDR3 loop reads CASSRARHTEAFF. CDR3 DNA: TGTGCCAGCAGCCGGGCTCGCCACACTGAAGCTTTCTTT. The variable domain in full, completed from reference TRBV7-3 and TRBJ1-1, reads GAGVSQTPSNKVTEKGKYVELRCDPISGHTALYWYRQSLGQGPEFLIYFQGTGAADDSGLPNDRFFAVRPEGSVSTLKIQRTERGDSAVYLCASSRARHTEAFFGQGTRLTVV.

The chain carries TRBV5-1 and TRBJ1-2, with 12 bases aligning to TRBD1. The CDR3 sequence is 15 residues long. Germline assignment: CDR1 SGHRS and CDR2 YFSETQ. Trimming at V came to 5 bases and at J to 5 bases, leaving 7 bases not matched to a gene. The CDR3 bases are TGCGCCAGCAGGGGGACAGGGGGCATACGGTATGGCTACACCTTC. The encoded protein is CASRGTGGIRYGYTF.

The V and J genes are TRBV9 and TRBJ2-1; 8 bases agree with TRBD2. Per germline, CDR1 SGDLS and CDR2 YYNGEE. The CDR3 sequence is 15 residues long. V lost 0 bases to trimming and J lost 7 bases; unmatched junction nucleotides: 6. CDR3 sequence (DNA): TGTGCCAGCAGCGTAGCGGGAGGGCCCAGGAATGAGCAGTTCTTC. This gives the protein CASSVAGGPRNEQFF.

The chain carries TRBV27 and TRBJ1-4, with TRBD1 matching 7 bases. This CDR3 spans 15 amino acids. Trimming removed 5 bases from V and 8 bases from J; junction bases left unmatched: 11. In germline, CDR1 is MNHEY, CDR2 SMNVEV (reference sequence). CDR3 region: CASSLRGLFTEKLFF. In DNA, the CDR3 is TGTGCCAGCAGTCTAAGGGGGCTGTTCACCGAAAAACTGTTTTTT.